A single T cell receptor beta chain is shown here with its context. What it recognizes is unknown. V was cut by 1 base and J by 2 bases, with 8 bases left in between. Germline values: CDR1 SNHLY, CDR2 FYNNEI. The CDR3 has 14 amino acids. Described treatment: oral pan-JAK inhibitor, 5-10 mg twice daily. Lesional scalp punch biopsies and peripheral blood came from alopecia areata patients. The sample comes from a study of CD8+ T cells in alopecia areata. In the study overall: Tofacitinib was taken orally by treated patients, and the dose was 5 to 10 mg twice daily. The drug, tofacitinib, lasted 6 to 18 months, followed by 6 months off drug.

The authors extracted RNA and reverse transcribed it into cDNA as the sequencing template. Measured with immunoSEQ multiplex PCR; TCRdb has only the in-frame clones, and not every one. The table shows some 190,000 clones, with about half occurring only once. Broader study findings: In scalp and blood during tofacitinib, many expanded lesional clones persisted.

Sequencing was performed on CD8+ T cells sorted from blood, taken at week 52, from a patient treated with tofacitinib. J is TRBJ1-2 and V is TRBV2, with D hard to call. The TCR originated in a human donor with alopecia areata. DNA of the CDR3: TGTGCCAGCAGTGAAGGGGTTCAGAACTATGGCTACACCTTC. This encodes CASSEGVQNYGYTF. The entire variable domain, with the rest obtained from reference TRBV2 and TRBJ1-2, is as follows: EPEVTQTPSHQVTQMGQEVILRCVPISNHLYFYWYRQILGQKVEFLVSFYNNEISEKSEIFDDQFSVERPDGSNFTLKIRSTKLEDSAMYFCASSEGVQNYGYTFGSGTRLTVV.